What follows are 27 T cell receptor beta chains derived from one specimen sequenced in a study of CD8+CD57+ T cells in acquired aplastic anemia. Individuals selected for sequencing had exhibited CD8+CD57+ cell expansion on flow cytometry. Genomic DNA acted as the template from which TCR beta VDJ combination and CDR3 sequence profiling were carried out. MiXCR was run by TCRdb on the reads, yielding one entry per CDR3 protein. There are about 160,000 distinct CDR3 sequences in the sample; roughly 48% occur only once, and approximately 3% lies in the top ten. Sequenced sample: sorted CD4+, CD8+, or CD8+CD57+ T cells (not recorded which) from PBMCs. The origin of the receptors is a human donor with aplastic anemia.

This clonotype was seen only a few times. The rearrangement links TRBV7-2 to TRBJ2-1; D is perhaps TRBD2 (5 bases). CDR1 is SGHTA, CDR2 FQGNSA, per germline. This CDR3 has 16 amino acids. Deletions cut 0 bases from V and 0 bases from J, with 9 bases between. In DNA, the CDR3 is TGTGCCAGCAGCTTAGCGAGCGGTGGCTCCTACAATGAGCAGTTCTTC. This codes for CASSLASGGSYNEQFF. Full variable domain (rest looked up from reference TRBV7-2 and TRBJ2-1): GAGVSQSPSNKVTEKGKDVELRCDPISGHTALYWYRQSLGQGLEFLIYFQGNSAPDKSGLPSDRFSAERTGGSVSTLTIQRTQQEDSAVYLCASSLASGGSYNEQFFGPGTRLTVL.

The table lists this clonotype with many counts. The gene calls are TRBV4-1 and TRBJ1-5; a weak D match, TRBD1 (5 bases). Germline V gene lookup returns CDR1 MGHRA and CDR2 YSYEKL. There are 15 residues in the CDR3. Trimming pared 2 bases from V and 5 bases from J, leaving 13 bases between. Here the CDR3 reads CASSQSGTLDQPQHF. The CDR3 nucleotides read TGCGCCAGCAGCCAATCCGGGACTTTAGATCAGCCCCAGCATTTT.

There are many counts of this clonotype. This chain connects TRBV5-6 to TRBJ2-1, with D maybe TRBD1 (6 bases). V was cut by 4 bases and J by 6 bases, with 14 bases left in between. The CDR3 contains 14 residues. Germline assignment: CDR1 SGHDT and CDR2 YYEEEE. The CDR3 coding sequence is TGTGCCAGCAGCCTCCAGGACAGCCTCAATGAGCAGTTCTTC. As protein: CASSLQDSLNEQFF.

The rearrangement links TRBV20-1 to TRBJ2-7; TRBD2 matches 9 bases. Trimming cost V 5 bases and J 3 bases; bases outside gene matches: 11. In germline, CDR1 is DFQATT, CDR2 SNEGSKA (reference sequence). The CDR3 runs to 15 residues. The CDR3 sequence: CSAQGTSSGVYEQYF. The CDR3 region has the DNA TGCAGTGCTCAAGGGACTAGCAGTGGTGTCTACGAGCAGTACTTC.

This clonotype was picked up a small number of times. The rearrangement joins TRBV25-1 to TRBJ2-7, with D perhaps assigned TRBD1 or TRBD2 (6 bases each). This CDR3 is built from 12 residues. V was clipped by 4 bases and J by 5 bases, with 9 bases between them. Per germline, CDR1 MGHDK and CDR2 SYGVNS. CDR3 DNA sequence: TGTGCCAGCAGTGTGGGGGGCCACGAGCAGTACTTC. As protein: CASSVGGHEQYF.

CDR3 protein: CATSAPGGRETQYF. The CDR3 DNA reads as TGTGCCACCAGTGCGCCGGGAGGACGGGAGACCCAGTACTTC. V is TRBV24-1 and J is TRBJ2-5; TRBD2 matches at 7 bases. V was pared by 5 bases and J by 5 bases, with 7 bases of the junction left unmatched. Germline CDR1 KGHDR, CDR2 SFDVKD. The CDR3 runs to 14 residues.

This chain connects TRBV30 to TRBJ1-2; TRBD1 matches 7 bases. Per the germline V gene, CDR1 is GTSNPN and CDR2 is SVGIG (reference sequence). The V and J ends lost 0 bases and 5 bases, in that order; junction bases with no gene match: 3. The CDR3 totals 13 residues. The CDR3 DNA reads TGTGCCTGGAGTGTAAGGGGGCTATATGGCTACACCTTC. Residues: CAWSVRGLYGYTF.

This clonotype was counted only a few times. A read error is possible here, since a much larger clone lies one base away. The CDR3, as DNA: TGTGCCAGTAGTATCGGGCGGGGAAATCAGCCCCAGCATTTT. Its protein is CASSIGRGNQPQHF. The V gene is TRBV19, the J gene TRBJ1-5, with D uncertain. Germline CDR1 LNHDA, CDR2 SQIVND (reference sequence). V lost 3 bases and J 4 bases, leaving 10 bases between the germline ends. This CDR3 has 14 residues.

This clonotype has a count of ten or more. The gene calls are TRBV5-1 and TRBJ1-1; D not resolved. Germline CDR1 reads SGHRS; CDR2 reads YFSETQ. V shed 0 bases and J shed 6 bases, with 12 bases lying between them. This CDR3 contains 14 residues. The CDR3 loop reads CASSLAGQSSEAFF. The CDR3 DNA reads TGCGCCAGCAGCTTGGCCGGGCAGTCATCTGAAGCTTTCTTT.

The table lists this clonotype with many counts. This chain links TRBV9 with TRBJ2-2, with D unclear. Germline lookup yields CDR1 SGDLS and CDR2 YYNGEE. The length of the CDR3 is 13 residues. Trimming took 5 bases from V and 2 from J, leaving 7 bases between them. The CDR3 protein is CASRPGNTGELFF. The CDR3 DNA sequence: TGTGCCAGCAGGCCAGGAAACACCGGGGAGCTGTTTTTT.

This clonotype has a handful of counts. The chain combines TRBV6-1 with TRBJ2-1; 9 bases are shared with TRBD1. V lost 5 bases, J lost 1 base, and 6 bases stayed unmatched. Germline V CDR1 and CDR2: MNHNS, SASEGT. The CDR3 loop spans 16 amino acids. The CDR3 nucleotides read TGTGCCAGCAGTCTAACCGGGACAGGGTCCTACAATGAGCAGTTCTTC. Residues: CASSLTGTGSYNEQFF.

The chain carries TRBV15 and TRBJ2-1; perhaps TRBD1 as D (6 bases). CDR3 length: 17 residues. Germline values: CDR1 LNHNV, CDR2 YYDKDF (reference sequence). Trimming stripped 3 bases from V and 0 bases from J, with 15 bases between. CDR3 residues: CATSSPGQPSSYNEQFF. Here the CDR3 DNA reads TGTGCCACCAGCAGCCCGGGACAACCGAGCTCCTACAATGAGCAGTTCTTC.

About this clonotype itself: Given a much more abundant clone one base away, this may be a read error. The CDR3 DNA reads TGTGCCAGCAGTTCCCTAGCGGGAGGGCCCAATGAGCAGTCCTTC. Translation gives CASSSLAGGPNEQSF. This chain joins TRBV6-5 and TRBJ2-1; TRBD2 agrees at 12 bases. Per the germline V gene, CDR1 is MNHEY and CDR2 is SVGAGI. The CDR3 length is 15 residues.

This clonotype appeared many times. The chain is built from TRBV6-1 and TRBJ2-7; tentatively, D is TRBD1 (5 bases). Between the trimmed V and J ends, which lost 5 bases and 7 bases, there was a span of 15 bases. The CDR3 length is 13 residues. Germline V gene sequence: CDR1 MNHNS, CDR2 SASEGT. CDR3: CASSKPGSREQYF. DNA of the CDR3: TGTGCCAGCAGTAAACCAGGGTCCCGGGAGCAGTACTTC.

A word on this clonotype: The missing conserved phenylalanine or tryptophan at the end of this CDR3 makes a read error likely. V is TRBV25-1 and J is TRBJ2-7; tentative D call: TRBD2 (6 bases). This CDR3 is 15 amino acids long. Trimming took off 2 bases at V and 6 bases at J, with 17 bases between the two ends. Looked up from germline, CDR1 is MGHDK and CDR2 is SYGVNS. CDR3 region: CASSEQGGRGLEQYL. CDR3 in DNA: TGTGCCAGCAGTGAACAGGGCGGTAGGGGACTCGAGCAGTACCTC.

CDR3 protein: CASKGFTDTQYF. CDR3 in DNA: TGTGCCAGCAAAGGTTTCACAGATACGCAGTATTTT. The chain combines TRBV27 with TRBJ2-3; D is undetermined. Trimming shortened V by 7 bases and J by 2 bases, and 7 bases separated the two germline ends. This CDR3 has 12 residues. Germline V gene data show CDR1 as MNHEY and CDR2 as SMNVEV (reference sequence).

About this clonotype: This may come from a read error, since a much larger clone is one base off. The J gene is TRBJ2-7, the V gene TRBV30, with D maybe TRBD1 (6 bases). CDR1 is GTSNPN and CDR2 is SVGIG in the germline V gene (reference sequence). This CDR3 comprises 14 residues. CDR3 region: CARRRGGSSYEQYF. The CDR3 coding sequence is TGTGCCCGGAGGAGAGGGGGTAGCTCCTACGAGCAGTACTTC. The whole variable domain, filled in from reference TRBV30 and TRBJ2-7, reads SQTIHQWPATLVQPVGSPLSLECTVEGTSNPNLYWYRQAAGRGLQLLFYSVGIGQISSEVPQNLSASRPQDRQFILSSKKLLLSDSGFYLCARRRGGSSYEQYFGPGTRLTVT.

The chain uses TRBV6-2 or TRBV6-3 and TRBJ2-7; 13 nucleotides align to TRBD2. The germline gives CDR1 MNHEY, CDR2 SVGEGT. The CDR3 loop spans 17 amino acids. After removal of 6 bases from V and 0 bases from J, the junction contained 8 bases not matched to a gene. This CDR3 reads CASSPGLAGVLSYEQYF. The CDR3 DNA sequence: TGTGCCAGCAGCCCCGGACTAGCGGGAGTTCTCTCCTACGAGCAGTACTTC.

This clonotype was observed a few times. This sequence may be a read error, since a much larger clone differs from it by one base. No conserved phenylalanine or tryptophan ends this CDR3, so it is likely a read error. CDR3 protein: CSAIPGRDGNEQFL. CDR3 coding DNA: TGCAGTGCTATTCCGGGGCGGGACGGCAATGAGCAGTTCCTC. The rearrangement uses TRBV20-1 and TRBJ2-1, with a tentative D call TRBD2 (6 bases). CDR1 is DFQATT, CDR2 SNEGSKA, per germline (reference sequence). Trimming shortened V by 4 bases and J by 6 bases, and 16 bases separated the two germline ends. The CDR3 is 14 amino acids.

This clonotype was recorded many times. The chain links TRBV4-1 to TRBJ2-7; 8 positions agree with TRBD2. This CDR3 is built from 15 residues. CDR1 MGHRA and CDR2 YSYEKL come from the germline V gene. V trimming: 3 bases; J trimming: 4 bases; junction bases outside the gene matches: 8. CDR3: CASSQTGTSRYEQYF. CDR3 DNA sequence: TGCGCCAGCAGCCAGACCGGGACTAGTAGGTACGAGCAGTACTTC.

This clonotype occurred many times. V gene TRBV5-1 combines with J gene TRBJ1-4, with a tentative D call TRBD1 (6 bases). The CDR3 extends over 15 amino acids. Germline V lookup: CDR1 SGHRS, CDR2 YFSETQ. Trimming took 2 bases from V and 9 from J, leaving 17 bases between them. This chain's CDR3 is CASSLSPGTFQKLFF. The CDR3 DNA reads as TGCGCCAGCAGCTTAAGCCCTGGGACATTCCAAAAACTGTTTTTT.

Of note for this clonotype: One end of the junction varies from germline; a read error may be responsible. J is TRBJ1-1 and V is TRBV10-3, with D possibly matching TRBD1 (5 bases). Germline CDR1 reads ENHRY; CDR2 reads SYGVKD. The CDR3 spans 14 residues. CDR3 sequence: CAIRETGGVTEALF. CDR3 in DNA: TGTGCCATCAGAGAAACAGGCGGGGTGACTGAAGCTCTCTTT.

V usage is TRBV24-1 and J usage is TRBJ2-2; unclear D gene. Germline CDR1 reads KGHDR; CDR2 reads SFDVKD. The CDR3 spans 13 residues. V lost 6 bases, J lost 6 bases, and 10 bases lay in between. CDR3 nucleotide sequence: TGTGCCACCAGTCCTCCTTGGGCCGGGGAGCTGTTTTTT. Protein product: CATSPPWAGELFF.

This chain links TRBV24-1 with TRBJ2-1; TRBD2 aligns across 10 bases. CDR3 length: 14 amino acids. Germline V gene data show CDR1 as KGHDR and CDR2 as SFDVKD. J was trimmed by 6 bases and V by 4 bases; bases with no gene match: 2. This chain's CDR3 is CATSDASGSNEQFF. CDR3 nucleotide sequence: TGTGCCACCAGTGACGCTAGCGGGAGCAATGAGCAGTTCTTC.

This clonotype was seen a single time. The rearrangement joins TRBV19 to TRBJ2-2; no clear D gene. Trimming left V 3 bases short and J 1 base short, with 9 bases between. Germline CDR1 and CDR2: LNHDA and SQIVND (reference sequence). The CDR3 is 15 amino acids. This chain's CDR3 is CASSIMRQNTGELFF. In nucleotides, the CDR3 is TGTGCCAGTAGTATTATGAGGCAGAACACCGGGGAGCTGTTTTTT.

The CDR3 sequence: CASSVGQGEADTQYF. The DNA of the CDR3 is TGTGCCAGCAGCGTTGGACAGGGTGAGGCAGATACGCAGTATTTT. The chain links TRBV11-1 to TRBJ2-3, with 8 bases lining up with TRBD1. This CDR3 is 15 amino acids long. J lost 4 bases, V lost 5 bases, and 8 bases had no gene match. CDR1 is SGHAT and CDR2 is FQDESV in the germline V gene (reference sequence).

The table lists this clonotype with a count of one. CDR3 residues: CASSLETGGFGSEQYF. The CDR3 DNA reads TGTGCCAGCAGCTTAGAAACAGGGGGCTTTGGGAGCGAGCAGTACTTC. The chain combines TRBV11-2 with TRBJ2-7; 9 bases line up with TRBD1. After removal of 0 bases from V and 6 bases from J, the junction contained 9 bases not matched to a gene. The CDR3 spans 16 residues. The germline CDR1 and CDR2 sequences are SGHAT and FQNNGV.